This passage covers 5 T cell receptor beta chains from one sample sequenced in a study of beta chain features in type 1 diabetes. These TCRs are of unknown antigen specificity. Reverse transcribing all isolated RNA meant expressed TCRB transcripts were sequenced. This table comes from immunoSEQ multiplex PCR, and its TCRdb copy is limited to in-frame clones, with some not included. Of approximately 250,000 clones listed, approximately 10% are singletons. Notes on the study in general: People with Type 1 diabetes carried modestly yet significantly shorter TCRB CDR3s in all four CD4+ subsets.

Sample: naive CD4+ T cells from blood. These receptors were collected from a man aged 25 to 40 with type 1 diabetes.

This clone was counted between two and nine times. One junction end does not reproduce the germline sequence, and a read error may be involved. CDR3 residues: CASSLGGGTYNEQFF. CDR3 coding DNA: TGTGCCAGCAGCCTAGGAGGGGGCACCTACAATGAGCAGTTCTTC. The V gene is TRBV13, the J gene TRBJ2-1, with TRBD1 as a possible D gene (7 bases). CDR3 length: 15 amino acids. The germline gives CDR1 PRHDT, CDR2 FYEKMQ (reference sequence). The full variable domain, its missing parts supplied by reference TRBV13 and TRBJ2-1, is AAGVIQSPRHLIKEKRETATLKCYPIPRHDTVYWYQQGPGQDPQFLISFYEKMQSDKGSIPDRFSAQQFSDYHSELNMSSLELGDSALYFCASSLGGGTYNEQFFGPGTRLTVL.

V gene TRBV6-5 combines with J gene TRBJ2-5, with D tentatively TRBD2 (5 bases). Trimming cost V 8 bases and J 5 bases, with 6 bases left between them. The CDR3 totals 10 residues. Per germline, CDR1 MNHEY and CDR2 SVGAGI. The DNA of the CDR3 is TGTGCCAGCGGGAGTGAGACCCAGTACTTC. Translating it yields CASGSETQYF.

This rearrangement joins TRBV28 to TRBJ2-7, with 8 nucleotides matching TRBD1. In germline, CDR1 is MDHEN, CDR2 SYDVKM. The J segment lost 1 base and the V segment lost 5 bases, leaving 7 bases of the junction unmatched. This CDR3 is built from 15 residues. CDR3 sequence (DNA): TGTGCCAGCAGTCCGACAGGGGACCCTTCCTACGAGCAGTACTTC. It is translated as CASSPTGDPSYEQYF.

The chain employs TRBV30 and TRBJ2-7, with 7 nucleotides matching TRBD1. Trimming cost V 1 base and J 2 bases; bases outside gene matches: 8. This CDR3 contains 15 residues. Per the germline V gene, CDR1 is GTSNPN and CDR2 is SVGIG (reference sequence). Written as DNA, the CDR3 is TGTGCCTGGAGTGACCGACAGGGAATTGCCTACGAGCAGTACTTC. Encoded protein: CAWSDRQGIAYEQYF.

The CDR3 region is CASSLAAGYNSPLHF. CDR3 nucleotides: TGTGCCAGCAGCTTAGCGGCAGGATATAATTCACCCCTCCACTTT. The rearrangement uses TRBV7-2 and TRBJ1-6; D ambiguous. Deletions cut 0 bases from V and 4 bases from J, with 7 bases between. The CDR3 covers 15 residues. Germline V gene sequence: CDR1 SGHTA, CDR2 FQGNSA.